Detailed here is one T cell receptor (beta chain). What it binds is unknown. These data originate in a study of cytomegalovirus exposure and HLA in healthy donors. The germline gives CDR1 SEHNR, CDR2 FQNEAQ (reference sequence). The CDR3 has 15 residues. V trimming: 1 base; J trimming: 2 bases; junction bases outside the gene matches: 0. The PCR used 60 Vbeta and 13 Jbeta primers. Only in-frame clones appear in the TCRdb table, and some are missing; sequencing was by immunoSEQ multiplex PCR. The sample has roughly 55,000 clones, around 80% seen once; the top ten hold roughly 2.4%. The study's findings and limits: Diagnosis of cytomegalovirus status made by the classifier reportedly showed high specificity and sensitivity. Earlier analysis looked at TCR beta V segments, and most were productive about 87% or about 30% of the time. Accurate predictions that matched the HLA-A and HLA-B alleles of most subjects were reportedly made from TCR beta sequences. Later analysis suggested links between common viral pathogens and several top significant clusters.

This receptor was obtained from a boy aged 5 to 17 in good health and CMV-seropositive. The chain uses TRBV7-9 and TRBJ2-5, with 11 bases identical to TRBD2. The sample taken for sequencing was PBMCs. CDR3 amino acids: CASSLGLAGQETQYF. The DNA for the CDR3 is TGTGCCAGCAGCTTAGGACTAGCGGGGCAAGAGACCCAGTACTTC.